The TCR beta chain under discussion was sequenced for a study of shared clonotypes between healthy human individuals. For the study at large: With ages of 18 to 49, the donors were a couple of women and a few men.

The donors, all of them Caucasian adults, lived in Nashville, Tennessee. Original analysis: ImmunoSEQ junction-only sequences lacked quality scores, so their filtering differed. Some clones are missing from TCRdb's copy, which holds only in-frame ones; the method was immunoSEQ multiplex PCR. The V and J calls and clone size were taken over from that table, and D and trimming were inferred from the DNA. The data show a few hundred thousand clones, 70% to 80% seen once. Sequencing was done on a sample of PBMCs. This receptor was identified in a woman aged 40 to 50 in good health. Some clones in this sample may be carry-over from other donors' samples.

The CDR3 sequence is CASSGRQIRADTQYF. CDR3 coding DNA: TGTGCCAGCAGTGGCCGACAAATCAGGGCAGATACGCAGTATTTT. The chain recombines TRBV2 with TRBJ2-3, with D perhaps matching TRBD1 (5 bases). Germline V lookup: CDR1 SNHLY, CDR2 FYNNEI. V lost 4 bases to trimming and J lost 4 bases, with 15 bases between them. The CDR3 has 15 residues.